Listed below are T cell receptor beta chains from one sample, sequenced in a study of blood T cell repertoires in COVID-19. The data were produced by immunoSEQ multiplex PCR, yet TCRdb's version contains in-frame clones alone and is incomplete. The sample includes 200,000 to 250,000 clones, about 79% of them seen just once. The sequencing input was PBMCs or T cells enriched from blood (not recorded which). These receptors were collected from a woman aged 40-49 years with acute COVID-19. CDR3s include the opening cysteine and the closing phenylalanine or tryptophan. The D gene is left open where the match is weak. Where a row states a size, it is once, few, many or the class of an expanded clone; other rows omit it.

V gene	D gene	clone size	J gene	CDR3 protein	CDR3 DNA
TRBV28	TRBD2	NA	TRBJ2-7	CASSFSGRESYF	TGTGCCAGCAGTTTTAGCGGGAGGGAATCGTACTTC
TRBV7-2	TRBD2	NA	TRBJ2-7	CASSLGASGSYEQYF	TGTGCCAGCAGCTTAGGCGCTAGCGGTTCCTACGAGCAGTACTTC
TRBV19	NA	NA	TRBJ2-5	CASSINRGETQYF	TGTGCCAGTAGTATTAATCGGGGAGAGACCCAGTACTTC
TRBV19	NA	once	TRBJ1-5	CASSVYQGTGNQPQHF	TGTGCCAGTAGTGTATACCAGGGGACGGGCAATCAGCCCCAGCATTTT
TRBV6-5	NA	NA	TRBJ1-2	CASSYSEDRPYGYTF	TGTGCCAGCAGTTACTCTGAAGACAGACCTTATGGCTACACCTTC
TRBV5-1	TRBD2	NA	TRBJ2-1	CASSYLAGGDNEQFF	TGCGCCAGCAGCTACCTAGCGGGGGGTGACAATGAGCAGTTCTTC
TRBV18	TRBD1	NA	TRBJ1-1	CASSRTGPSEAFF	TGTGCCAGCTCGCGGACAGGACCCTCTGAAGCTTTCTTT
TRBV3-1/TRBV3-2	TRBD1	NA	TRBJ2-7	CASSQIDRGEQYF	TGTGCCAGCAGCCAGATTGACAGGGGCGAGCAGTACTTC
TRBV7-2	TRBD1	NA	TRBJ1-5	CASSLTTGGSPQHF	TGTGCCAGCAGCTTAACGACAGGGGGTTCGCCCCAGCATTTT
TRBV28	NA	NA	TRBJ2-3	CASSSRLLDTQYF	TGTGCCAGCAGTTCGAGACTATTGGATACGCAGTATTTT
TRBV6-5	NA	NA	TRBJ2-7	CASSKTGYEQYF	TGTGCCAGCAGTAAGACAGGCTACGAGCAGTACTTC
TRBV19	TRBD2	NA	TRBJ2-3	CASSIGLAGGPGTDTQYF	TGTGCCAGTAGTATTGGGCTAGCGGGAGGGCCAGGCACAGATACGCAGTATTTT
TRBV4-1	NA	NA	TRBJ1-1	CASSPSELWNTEAFF	TGCGCCAGCAGCCCGAGCGAACTTTGGAACACTGAAGCTTTCTTT
TRBV4-2	NA	once	TRBJ2-6	CASSQEGALRSGANVLTF	TGTGCCAGCAGCCAAGAGGGGGCACTTCGCTCTGGGGCCAACGTCCTGACTTTC
TRBV5-4	NA	NA	TRBJ2-3	CASSLLSQGATDTQYF	TGTGCCAGCAGCTTATTGTCGCAGGGTGCCACAGATACGCAGTATTTT
TRBV5-6	TRBD1	NA	TRBJ1-2	CASRGQSAGGYTF	TGTGCCAGCAGGGGACAGTCGGCTGGAGGCTACACCTTC
TRBV3-1/TRBV3-2	NA	NA	TRBJ2-7	CASSQAGVSYEQYF	TGTGCCAGCAGCCAAGCGGGAGTCTCCTACGAGCAGTACTTC